The 10 T cell receptor beta chains in this list originate from one sample, sequenced in a study of control samples from healthy donors and cancer patients. Measured with immunoSEQ multiplex PCR; TCRdb has only the in-frame clones, and not every one. The sample consists of around 250,000 clones, over 75% of them appearing once. The specimen sequenced was PBMCs. These receptors all stem from a woman aged 55-69 years with lung cancer.

V is TRBV27 and J is TRBJ1-1; D ambiguous. Germline assignment: CDR1 MNHEY and CDR2 SMNVEV (reference sequence). This CDR3 is built from 16 residues. Between the trimmed V and J ends, which lost 1 base and 5 bases, there was a span of 17 bases. The CDR3 region is CASSLLRPLYTTEAFF. DNA of the CDR3: TGTGCCAGCAGTTTATTGAGGCCTCTCTATACGACTGAAGCTTTCTTT.

The V and J genes are TRBV27 and TRBJ2-5, with D hard to call. This CDR3 has 15 residues. V lost 0 bases and J 5 bases, leaving 13 bases between the germline ends. Germline V gene data show CDR1 as MNHEY and CDR2 as SMNVEV (reference sequence). CDR3 region: CASSLSGRVSETQYF. The CDR3 DNA sequence: TGTGCCAGCAGTTTATCTGGCCGGGTATCGGAGACCCAGTACTTC.

This sequence joins TRBV28 and TRBJ2-7; TRBD1 matches 7 bases. Germline CDR1 reads MDHEN; CDR2 reads SYDVKM. This CDR3 has 14 residues. Unmatched junction bases numbered 8, after V lost 7 bases and J lost 2 bases. CDR3 nucleotides: TGTGCCAGCACCCTAGGGACAGCCACCTACGAGCAGTACTTC. Translation gives CASTLGTATYEQYF.

Concerning this clone: Mismatch with germline at one junction end may stem from a read error. Here the CDR3 reads CASSLEGRVYF. DNA of the CDR3: TGTGCCAGCAGTTTAGAGGGAAGGGTCTACTTT. The V and J genes are TRBV28 and TRBJ1-6; D gene ambiguous. Germline V lookup: CDR1 MDHEN, CDR2 SYDVKM. The CDR3 is 11 amino acids.

The J gene is TRBJ1-6, the V gene TRBV30; D remains unclear. CDR1 GTSNPN and CDR2 SVGIG come from the germline V gene (reference sequence). The CDR3 consists of 15 residues. The V and J ends lost 1 base and 5 bases respectively, with 12 bases between them. The CDR3 DNA reads as TGTGCCTGGAGTGCCAGGTGGGCAGATAATTCACCCCTCCACTTT. Translated: CAWSARWADNSPLHF.

This clone was found once. This chain connects TRBV4-1 to TRBJ2-3; 7 bases line up with TRBD1. In germline, CDR1 is MGHRA, CDR2 YSYEKL. The CDR3 covers 15 residues. V trimming: 4 bases; J trimming: 4 bases; junction bases outside the gene matches: 8. CDR3 nucleotides: TGCGCCAGCAGCCCACAGGGGTCTCGGGCAGATACGCAGTATTTT. Its translation: CASSPQGSRADTQYF.

In DNA, the CDR3 is TGTGCCAGCAGTCCCCGACAGGGAGGAAATCAGCCCCAGCATTTT. It codes for CASSPRQGGNQPQHF. The chain is built from TRBV6-5 and TRBJ1-5, with TRBD1 identical over 7 bases. Germline lookup yields CDR1 MNHEY and CDR2 SVGAGI. Germline trimming cut 5 bases from V and 4 bases from J; bases unmatched to any gene: 8. The CDR3 has 15 amino acids.

The V and J genes are TRBV27 and TRBJ2-2, with TRBD1 matching 8 bases. This CDR3 contains 15 residues. Per the germline V gene, CDR1 is MNHEY and CDR2 is SMNVEV (reference sequence). Trimming at V came to 7 bases and at J to 5 bases, leaving 9 bases not matched to a gene. The CDR3 here is CASNRQGPRTGELFF. CDR3 DNA: TGTGCCAGCAATCGACAGGGGCCAAGAACCGGGGAGCTGTTTTTT.

The chain has TRBV30 and TRBJ1-1; D gene ambiguous. Per the germline V gene, CDR1 is GTSNPN and CDR2 is SVGIG (reference sequence). This CDR3 region has 11 residues. The ends were cut back, 4 bases at V and 6 bases at J, with 9 bases in the middle. The CDR3 is CAWTGFSEAFF. The CDR3 DNA is TGTGCCTGGACCGGTTTCTCTGAAGCTTTCTTT.

The chain links TRBV5-1 to TRBJ2-1; TRBD2 is a possible D gene (5 bases). The CDR3 contains 15 residues. Germline V CDR1 and CDR2: SGHRS, YFSETQ. The V and J ends lost 5 bases and 0 bases respectively, with 12 bases between them. The CDR3 nucleotides are TGCGCCAGCAGATCCGGACTGTTCTCCTACAATGAGCAGTTCTTC. Residues: CASRSGLFSYNEQFF.